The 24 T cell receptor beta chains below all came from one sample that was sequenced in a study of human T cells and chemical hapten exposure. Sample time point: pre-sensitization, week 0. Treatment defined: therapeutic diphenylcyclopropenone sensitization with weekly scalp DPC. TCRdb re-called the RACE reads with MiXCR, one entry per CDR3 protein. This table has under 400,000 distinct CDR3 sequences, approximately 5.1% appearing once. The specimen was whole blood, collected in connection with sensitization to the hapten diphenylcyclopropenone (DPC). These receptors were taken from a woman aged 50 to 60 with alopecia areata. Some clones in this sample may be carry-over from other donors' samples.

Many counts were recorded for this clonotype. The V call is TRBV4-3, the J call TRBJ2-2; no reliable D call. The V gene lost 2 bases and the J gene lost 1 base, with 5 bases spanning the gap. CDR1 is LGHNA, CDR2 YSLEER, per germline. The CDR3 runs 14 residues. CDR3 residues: CASSQLLNTGELFF. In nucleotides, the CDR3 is TGCGCCAGCAGCCAACTCTTGAACACCGGGGAGCTGTTTTTT.

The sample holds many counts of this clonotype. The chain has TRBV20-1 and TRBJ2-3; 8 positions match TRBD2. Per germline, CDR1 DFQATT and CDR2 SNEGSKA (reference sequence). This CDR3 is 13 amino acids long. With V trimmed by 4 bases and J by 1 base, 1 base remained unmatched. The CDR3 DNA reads TGCAGTGCTAACGGGGGGGGCACAGATACGCAGTATTTT. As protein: CSANGGGTDTQYF.

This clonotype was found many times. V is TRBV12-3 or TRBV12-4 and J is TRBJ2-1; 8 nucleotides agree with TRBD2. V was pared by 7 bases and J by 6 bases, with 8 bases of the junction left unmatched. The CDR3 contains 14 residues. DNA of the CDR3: TGTGCCAGCACCCCCGGGGGGGGTTCCAATGAGCAGTTCTTC. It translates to CASTPGGGSNEQFF.

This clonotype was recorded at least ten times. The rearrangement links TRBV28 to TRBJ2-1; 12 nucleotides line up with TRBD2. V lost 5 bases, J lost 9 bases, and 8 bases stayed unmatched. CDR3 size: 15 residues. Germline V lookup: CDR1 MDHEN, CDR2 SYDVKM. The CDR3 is CASSAGTSGFAEQFF. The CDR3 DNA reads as TGTGCCAGCAGTGCCGGGACTAGCGGGTTTGCTGAGCAGTTCTTC.

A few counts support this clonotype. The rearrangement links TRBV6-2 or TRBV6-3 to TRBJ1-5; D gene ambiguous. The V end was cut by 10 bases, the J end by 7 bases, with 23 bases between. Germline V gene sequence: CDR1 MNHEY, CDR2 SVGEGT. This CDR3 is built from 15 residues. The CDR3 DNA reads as TGTGCCACCCGTTTGAGAGGGAGTGAGGAGCAGCCCCAGCATTTT. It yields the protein CATRLRGSEEQPQHF.

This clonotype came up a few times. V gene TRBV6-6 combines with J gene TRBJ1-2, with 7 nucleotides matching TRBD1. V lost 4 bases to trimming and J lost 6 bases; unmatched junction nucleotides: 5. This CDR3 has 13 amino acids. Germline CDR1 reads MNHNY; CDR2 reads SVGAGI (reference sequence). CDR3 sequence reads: CASSSTTGHGYTF. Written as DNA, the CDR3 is TGTGCCAGCAGTTCCACGACAGGGCATGGCTACACCTTC.

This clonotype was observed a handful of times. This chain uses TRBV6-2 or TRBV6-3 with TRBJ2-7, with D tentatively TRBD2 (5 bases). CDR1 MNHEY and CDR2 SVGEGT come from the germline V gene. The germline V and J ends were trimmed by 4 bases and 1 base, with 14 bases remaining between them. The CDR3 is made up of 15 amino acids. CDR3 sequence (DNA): TGTGCCAGCAGTTTGTTCCGGGGATCTTCCTACGAGCAGTACTTC. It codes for CASSLFRGSSYEQYF.

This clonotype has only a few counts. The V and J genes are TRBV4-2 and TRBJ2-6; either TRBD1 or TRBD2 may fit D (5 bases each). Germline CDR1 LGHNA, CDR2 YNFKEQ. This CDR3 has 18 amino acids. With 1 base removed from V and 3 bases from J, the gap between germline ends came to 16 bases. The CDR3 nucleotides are TGTGCCAGCAGCCAAGGAAAGGGACCGCCCTTTGGGGCCAACGTCCTGACTTTC. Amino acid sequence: CASSQGKGPPFGANVLTF.

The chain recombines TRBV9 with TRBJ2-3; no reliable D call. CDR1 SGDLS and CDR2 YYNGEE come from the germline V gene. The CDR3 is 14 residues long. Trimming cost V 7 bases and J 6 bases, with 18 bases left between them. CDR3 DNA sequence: TGTGCCAGCGGCTACCTTAGAGAGTCGGATACGCAGTATTTT. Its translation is CASGYLRESDTQYF.

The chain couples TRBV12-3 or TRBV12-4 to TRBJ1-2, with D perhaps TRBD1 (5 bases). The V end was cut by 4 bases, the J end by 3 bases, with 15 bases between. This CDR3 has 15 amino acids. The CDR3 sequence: CASSSGGDGYYGYTF. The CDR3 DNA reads TGTGCCAGCAGTTCTGGGGGGGACGGTTACTATGGCTACACCTTC.

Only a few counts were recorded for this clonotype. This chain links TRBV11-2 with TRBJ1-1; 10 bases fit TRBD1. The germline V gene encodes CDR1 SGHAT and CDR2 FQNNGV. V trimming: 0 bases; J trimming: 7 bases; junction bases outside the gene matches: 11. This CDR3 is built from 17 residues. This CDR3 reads CASSLDQTGQGGFEAFF. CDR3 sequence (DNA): TGTGCCAGCAGCTTAGATCAGACAGGACAGGGGGGATTTGAAGCTTTCTTT. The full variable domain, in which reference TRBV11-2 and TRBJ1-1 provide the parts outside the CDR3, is EAGVAQSPRYKIIEKRQSVAFWCNPISGHATLYWYQQILGQGPKLLIQFQNNGVVDDSQLPKDRFSAERLKGVDSTLKIQPAKLEDSAVYLCASSLDQTGQGGFEAFFGQGTRLTVV.

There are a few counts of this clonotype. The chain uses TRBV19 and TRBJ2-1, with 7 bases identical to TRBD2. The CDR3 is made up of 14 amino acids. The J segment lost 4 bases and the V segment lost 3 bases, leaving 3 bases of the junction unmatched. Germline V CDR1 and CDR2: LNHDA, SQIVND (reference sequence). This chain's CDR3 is CASSMDGGYNEQFF. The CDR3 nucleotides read TGTGCCAGTAGTATGGACGGGGGGTACAATGAGCAGTTCTTC.

The CDR3, as DNA: TGTGCCAGCAGCCACAGTCGCCACGAGCAGTACTTC. It translates to CASSHSRHEQYF. The V call is TRBV14, the J call TRBJ2-7; D remains unclear. This CDR3 region has 12 residues. V lost 3 bases, J lost 5 bases, and 8 bases lay in between. The germline V gene encodes CDR1 SGHDN and CDR2 FVKESK. Filled out from reference TRBV14 and TRBJ2-7, the complete variable domain reads EAGVTQFPSHSVIEKGQTVTLRCDPISGHDNLYWYRRVMGKEIKFLLHFVKESKQDESGMPNNRFLAERTGGTYSTLKVQPAELEDSGVYFCASSHSRHEQYFGPGTRLTVT.

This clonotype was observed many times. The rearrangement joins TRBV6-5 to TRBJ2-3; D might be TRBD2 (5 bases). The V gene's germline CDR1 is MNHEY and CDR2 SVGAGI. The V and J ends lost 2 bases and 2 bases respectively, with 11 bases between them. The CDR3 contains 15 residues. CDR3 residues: CASSYGAGSTDTQYF. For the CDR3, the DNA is TGTGCCAGCAGTTACGGTGCGGGTTCCACAGATACGCAGTATTTT.

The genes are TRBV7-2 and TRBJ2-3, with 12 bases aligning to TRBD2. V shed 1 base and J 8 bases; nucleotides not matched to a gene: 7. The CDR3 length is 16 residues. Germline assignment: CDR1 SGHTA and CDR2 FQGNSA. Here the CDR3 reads CASSLVSSGGAATQYF. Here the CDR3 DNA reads TGTGCCAGCAGCTTAGTCTCTAGCGGGGGGGCAGCTACGCAGTATTTT.

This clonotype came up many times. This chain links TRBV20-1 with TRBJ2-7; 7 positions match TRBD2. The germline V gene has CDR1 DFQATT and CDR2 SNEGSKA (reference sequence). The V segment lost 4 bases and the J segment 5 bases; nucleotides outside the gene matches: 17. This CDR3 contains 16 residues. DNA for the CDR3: TGCAGTGCTATTGACCCTGGGGGGGTCCTAGAGGACGAGCAGTACTTC. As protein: CSAIDPGGVLEDEQYF.

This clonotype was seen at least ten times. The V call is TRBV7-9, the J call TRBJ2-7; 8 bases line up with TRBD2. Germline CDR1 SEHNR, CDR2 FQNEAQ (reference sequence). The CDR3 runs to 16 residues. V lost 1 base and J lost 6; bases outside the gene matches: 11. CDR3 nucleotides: TGTGCCAGCAGCTTAGGGGAGGCAGCGGGAGAGGCCGAGCAGTACTTC. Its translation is CASSLGEAAGEAEQYF.

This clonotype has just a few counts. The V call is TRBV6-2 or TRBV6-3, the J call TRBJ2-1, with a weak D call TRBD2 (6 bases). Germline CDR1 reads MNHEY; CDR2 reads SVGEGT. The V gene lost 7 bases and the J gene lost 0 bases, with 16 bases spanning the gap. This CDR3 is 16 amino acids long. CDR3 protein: CASMKAGESSYNEQFF. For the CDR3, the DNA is TGTGCCAGCATGAAAGCGGGTGAGAGCTCCTACAATGAGCAGTTCTTC.

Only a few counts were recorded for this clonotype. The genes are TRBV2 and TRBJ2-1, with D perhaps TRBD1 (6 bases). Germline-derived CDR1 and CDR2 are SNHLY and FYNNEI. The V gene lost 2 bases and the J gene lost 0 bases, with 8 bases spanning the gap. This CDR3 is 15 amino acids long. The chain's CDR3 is CASSETRGSYNEQFF. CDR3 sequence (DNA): TGTGCCAGCAGTGAAACCAGGGGCTCCTACAATGAGCAGTTCTTC.

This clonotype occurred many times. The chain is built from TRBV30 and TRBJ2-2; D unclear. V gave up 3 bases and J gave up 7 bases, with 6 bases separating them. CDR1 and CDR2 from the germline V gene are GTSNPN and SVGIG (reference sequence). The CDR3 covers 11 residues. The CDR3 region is CAWRLGGELFF. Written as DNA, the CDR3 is TGTGCCTGGAGATTAGGCGGGGAGCTGTTTTTT.

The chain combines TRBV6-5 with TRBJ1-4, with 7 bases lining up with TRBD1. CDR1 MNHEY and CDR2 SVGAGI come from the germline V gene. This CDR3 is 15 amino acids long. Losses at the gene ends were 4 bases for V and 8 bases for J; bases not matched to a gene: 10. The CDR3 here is CASSWVTGRGEKLFF. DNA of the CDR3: TGTGCCAGCAGTTGGGTGACAGGGAGGGGAGAAAAACTGTTTTTT.

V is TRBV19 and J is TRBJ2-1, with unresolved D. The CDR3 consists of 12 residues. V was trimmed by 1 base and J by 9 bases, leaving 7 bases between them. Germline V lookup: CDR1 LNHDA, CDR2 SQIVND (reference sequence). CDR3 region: CASSIVGIEQFF. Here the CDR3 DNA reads TGTGCCAGTAGTATAGTGGGGATTGAGCAGTTCTTC.

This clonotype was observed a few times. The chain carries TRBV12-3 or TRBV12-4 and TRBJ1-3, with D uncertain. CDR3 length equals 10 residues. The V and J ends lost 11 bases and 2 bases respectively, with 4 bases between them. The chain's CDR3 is CAPPGNTIYF. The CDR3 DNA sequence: TGTGCCCCCCCTGGAAACACCATATATTTT.

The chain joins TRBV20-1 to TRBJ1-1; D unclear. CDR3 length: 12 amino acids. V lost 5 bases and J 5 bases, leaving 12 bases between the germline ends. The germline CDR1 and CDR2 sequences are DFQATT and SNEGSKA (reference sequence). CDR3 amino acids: CSAYYSETEAFF. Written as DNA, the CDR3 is TGCAGTGCTTATTACAGTGAAACTGAAGCTTTCTTT.